The present TCR beta chain was sequenced within a study of tumor and adjacent non-tumor tissue in lung cancer. Study-level points and caveats: Patients with more diverse tumor TCRs had worse survival.

TCRbeta libraries were built with three rounds of nested PCR, modified from ARM-PCR. TCRdb re-analysed the multiplex PCR reads in MiXCR, keeping a single row per CDR3 protein. The sample shows more than 60,000 distinct CDR3 sequences, 60% to 85% of them seen only once. The template was RNA from unsorted bulk tissue. Newly diagnosed lung cancer patients had thoracic surgery in China, August–late 2014, without prior chemotherapy. V shed 5 bases and J shed 11 bases, with 16 bases lying between them. This CDR3 has 14 amino acids. Regarding this clonotype: What it binds is unknown.

Sequencing was carried out using lung tumor tissue. This TCR was recovered from a woman in her forties or fifties with non-small cell lung cancer. The genes are TRBV12-3 or TRBV12-4 and TRBJ2-6; possibly TRBD2 for D (5 bases). The CDR3 loop reads CASSRGPGVDVLTF. The CDR3 DNA sequence: TGTGCCAGCAGTCGAGGGCCTGGGGTCGACGTCCTGACTTTC.